This T cell receptor (beta chain) derives from a study of blood T cell repertoires in COVID-19. At the level of the study: Some COVID-19 samples were acute and others convalescent; all came from the United States, Italy and Spain. In each case, the material was cDNA or gDNA derived from T cells, B-cell-depleted T cells, or PBMCs.

Authors' analysis steps: Amplification with reference gene primers provided the estimates of nucleated cell counts. Produced via immunoSEQ multiplex PCR; TCRdb's table is partial and in-frame only. V and J calls plus clone size are reproduced from that table; the DNA served to infer D and trimming. The repertoire holds some 56,000 clones, with roughly 90% as singletons. The sequence was collected from a human donor in a cohort sampled during active COVID-19. The source material was peripheral blood.

The CDR3 is CASSQRKTGSRNTIYF. The CDR3 DNA follows: TGCGCCAGCAGCCAAAGAAAGACAGGTTCGCGAAACACCATATATTTT. The chain carries TRBV4-3 and TRBJ1-3; D is perhaps TRBD1 (6 bases). Trimming left V 2 bases short and J 5 bases short, with 16 bases between. Germline loops: CDR1 LGHNA, CDR2 YSLEER. CDR3 length: 16 amino acids.